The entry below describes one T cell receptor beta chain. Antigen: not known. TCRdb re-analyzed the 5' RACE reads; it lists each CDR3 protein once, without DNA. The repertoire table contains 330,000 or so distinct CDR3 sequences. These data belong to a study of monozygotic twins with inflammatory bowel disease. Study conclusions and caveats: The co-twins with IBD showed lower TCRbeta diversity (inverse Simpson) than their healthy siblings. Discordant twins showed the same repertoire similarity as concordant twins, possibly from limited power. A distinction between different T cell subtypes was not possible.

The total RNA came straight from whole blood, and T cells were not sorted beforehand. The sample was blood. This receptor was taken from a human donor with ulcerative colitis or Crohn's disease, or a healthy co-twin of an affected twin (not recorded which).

The CDR3 region is CASRPDRGLSGNTIYF. The V and J genes are TRBV25-1 and TRBJ1-3; TCRdb's D call, TRBD1, is unchecked because there is no DNA. Germline CDR1 and CDR2: MGHDK and SYGVNS. This CDR3 has 16 amino acids.